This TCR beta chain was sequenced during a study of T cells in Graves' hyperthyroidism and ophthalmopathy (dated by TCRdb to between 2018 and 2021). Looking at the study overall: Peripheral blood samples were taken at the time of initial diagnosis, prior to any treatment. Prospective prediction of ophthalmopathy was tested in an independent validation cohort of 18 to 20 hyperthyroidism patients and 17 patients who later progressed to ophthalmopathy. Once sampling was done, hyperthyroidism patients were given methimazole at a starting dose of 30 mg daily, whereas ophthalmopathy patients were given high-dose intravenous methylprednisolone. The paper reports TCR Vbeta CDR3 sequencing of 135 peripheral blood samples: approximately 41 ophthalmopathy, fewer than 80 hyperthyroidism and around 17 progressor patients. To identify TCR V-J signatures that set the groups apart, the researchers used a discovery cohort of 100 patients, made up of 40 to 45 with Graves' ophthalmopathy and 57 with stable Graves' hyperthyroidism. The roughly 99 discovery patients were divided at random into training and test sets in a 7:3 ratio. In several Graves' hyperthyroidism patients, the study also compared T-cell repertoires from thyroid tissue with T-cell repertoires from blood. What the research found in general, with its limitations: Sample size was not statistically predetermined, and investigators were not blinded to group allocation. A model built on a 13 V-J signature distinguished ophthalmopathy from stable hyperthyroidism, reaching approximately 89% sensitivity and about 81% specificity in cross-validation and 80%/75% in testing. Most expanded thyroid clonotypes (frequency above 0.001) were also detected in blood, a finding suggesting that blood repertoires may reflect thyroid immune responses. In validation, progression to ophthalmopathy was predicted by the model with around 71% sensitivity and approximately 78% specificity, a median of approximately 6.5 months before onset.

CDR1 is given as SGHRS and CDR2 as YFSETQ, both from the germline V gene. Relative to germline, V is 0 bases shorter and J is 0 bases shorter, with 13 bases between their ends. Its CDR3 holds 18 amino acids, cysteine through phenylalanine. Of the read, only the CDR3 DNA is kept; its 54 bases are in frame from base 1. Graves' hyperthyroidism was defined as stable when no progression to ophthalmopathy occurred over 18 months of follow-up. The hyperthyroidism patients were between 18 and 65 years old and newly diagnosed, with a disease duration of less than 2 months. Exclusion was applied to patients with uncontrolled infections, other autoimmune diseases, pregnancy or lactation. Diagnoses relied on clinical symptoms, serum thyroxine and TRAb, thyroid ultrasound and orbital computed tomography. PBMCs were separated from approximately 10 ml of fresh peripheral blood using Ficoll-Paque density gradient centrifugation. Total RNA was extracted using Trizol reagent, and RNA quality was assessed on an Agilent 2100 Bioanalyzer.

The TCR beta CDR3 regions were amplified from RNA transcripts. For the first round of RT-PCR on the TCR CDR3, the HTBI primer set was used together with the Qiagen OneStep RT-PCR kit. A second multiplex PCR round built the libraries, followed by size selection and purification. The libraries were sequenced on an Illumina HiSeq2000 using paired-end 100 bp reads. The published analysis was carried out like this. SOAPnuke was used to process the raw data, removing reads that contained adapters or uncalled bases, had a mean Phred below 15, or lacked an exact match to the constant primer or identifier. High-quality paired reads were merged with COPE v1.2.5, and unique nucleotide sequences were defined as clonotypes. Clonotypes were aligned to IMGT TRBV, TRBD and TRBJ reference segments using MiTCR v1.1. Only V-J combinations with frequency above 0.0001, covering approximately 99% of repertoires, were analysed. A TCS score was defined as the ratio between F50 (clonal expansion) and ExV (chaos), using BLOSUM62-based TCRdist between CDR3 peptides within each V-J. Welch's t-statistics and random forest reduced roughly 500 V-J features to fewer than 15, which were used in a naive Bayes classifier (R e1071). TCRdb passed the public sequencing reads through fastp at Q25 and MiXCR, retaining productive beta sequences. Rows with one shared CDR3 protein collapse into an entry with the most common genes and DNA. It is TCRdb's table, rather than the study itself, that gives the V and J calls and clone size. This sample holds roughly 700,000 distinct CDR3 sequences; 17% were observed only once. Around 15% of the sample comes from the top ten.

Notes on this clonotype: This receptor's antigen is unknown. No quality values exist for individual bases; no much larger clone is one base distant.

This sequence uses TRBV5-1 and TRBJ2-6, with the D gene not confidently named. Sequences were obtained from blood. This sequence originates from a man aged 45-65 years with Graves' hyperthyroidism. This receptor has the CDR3 CASSLEAVRFSGANVLTF. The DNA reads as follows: TGCGCCAGCAGCTTGGAGGCCGTCAGGTTCTCTGGGGCCAACGTCCTGACTTTC. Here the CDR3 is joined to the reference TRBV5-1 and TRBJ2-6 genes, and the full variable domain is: KAGVTQTPRYLIKTRGQQVTLSCSPISGHRSVSWYQQTPGQGLQFLFEYFSETQRNKGNFPGRFSGRQFSNSRSEMNVSTLELGDSALYLCASSLEAVRFSGANVLTFGAGSRLTVL.